Listed below are T cell receptor beta chains from one sample, sequenced in a study of control samples from healthy donors and cancer patients. Method: immunoSEQ multiplex PCR; TCRdb's copy keeps in-frame clones and lacks some. The data show 180,000 or so clones, about nine tenths seen once. Material for sequencing was blood. All receptors come from a woman younger than 45 in good health. Both conserved end residues are part of each CDR3. A D gene is named only where the DNA matches it firmly. The size field is filled for only some rows; it gives once, few, many or a size class.

V,D,size,J,length,CDR3,DNA
TRBV28,TRBD1,-,TRBJ1-4,14,CASSPTGAGEKLFF,TGTGCCAGCAGTCCCACAGGGGCTGGAGAAAAACTGTTTTTT
TRBV3-1/TRBV3-2,-,-,TRBJ2-2,15,CASSQVPGNTGELFF,TGTGCCAGCAGCCAAGTCCCGGGGAACACCGGGGAGCTGTTTTTT
TRBV4-1,TRBD1,-,TRBJ1-1,18,CASSQGGQGGSIDTEAFF,TGCGCCAGCAGCCAAGGAGGACAGGGAGGTTCTATAGACACTGAAGCTTTCTTT
TRBV28,-,-,TRBJ1-4,15,CASSSNRQEREKLFF,TGTGCCAGCAGTTCTAACCGACAGGAAAGGGAAAAACTGTTTTTT
TRBV19,TRBD2,-,TRBJ2-1,15,CASSPRGGSYNEQFF,TGTGCCAGTAGTCCCCGGGGGGGCTCCTACAATGAGCAGTTCTTC
TRBV4-1,TRBD2,-,TRBJ2-1,16,CASSQEDGRAYNEQFF,TGCGCCAGCAGCCAAGAGGACGGGAGGGCGTACAATGAGCAGTTCTTC
TRBV7-6,TRBD1,-,TRBJ2-7,15,CASSLDRGPPYEQYF,TGTGCCAGCAGCTTAGACAGGGGTCCCCCCTACGAGCAGTACTTC
TRBV12-3/TRBV12-4,-,once,TRBJ2-6,13,CASRISGANVLTF,TGTGCCAGCCGGATCTCTGGGGCCAACGTCCTGACTTTC
TRBV11-3,TRBD1,-,TRBJ1-1,15,CASSLGQGGNTEAFF,TGTGCCAGCAGCTTAGGACAGGGGGGTAACACTGAAGCTTTCTTT
TRBV15,TRBD2,-,TRBJ2-1,15,CATSRVQSSGDEQFF,TGTGCCACCAGCAGAGTTCAGTCTAGCGGGGATGAGCAGTTCTTC
TRBV7-7,TRBD2,-,TRBJ2-1,14,CASSLTSGSNEQFF,TGTGCTAGCAGCTTGACTAGCGGGAGTAATGAGCAGTTCTTC
TRBV28,TRBD1,-,TRBJ2-7,15,CASSLAGTGSYEQYF,TGTGCCAGCAGTTTGGCCGGGACAGGGTCCTACGAGCAGTACTTC
TRBV5-6,-,-,TRBJ2-5,13,CASSPGQQETQYF,TGTGCCAGCAGCCCCGGACAACAAGAGACCCAGTACTTC
TRBV28,-,-,TRBJ2-4,15,CASSLSGGAKNIQYF,TGTGCCAGCAGTTTATCGGGCGGGGCCAAAAACATTCAGTACTTC
TRBV19,-,-,TRBJ1-1,14,CASSIQGRNTEAFF,TGTGCCAGTAGTATACAGGGTAGAAACACTGAAGCTTTCTTT
TRBV11-3,-,-,TRBJ1-5,12,CASSDNNQPQHF,TGTGCCAGCAGCGACAACAATCAGCCCCAGCATTTT
TRBV2,-,-,TRBJ1-6,14,CASRTGSNNSPLHF,TGTGCCAGCAGAACAGGGTCAAACAATTCACCCCTCCACTTT
TRBV5-1,-,-,TRBJ1-1,15,CASSPGQLKNTEAFF,TGCGCCAGCAGCCCCGGACAGCTAAAGAACACTGAAGCTTTCTTT